Listed below are T cell receptor beta chains from one sample, sequenced in a study of multiple sclerosis patients with progressive multifocal leukoencephalopathy. Clones were read by immunoSEQ multiplex PCR, and TCRdb kept only the in-frame ones, dropping some. The sample holds fewer than 40,000 clones, 80% to 90% seen once. This specimen was PBMCs, taken from a patient treated with natalizumab. These receptors all come from a woman in her 40s with progressive multifocal leukoencephalopathy. Both conserved end residues are part of each CDR3. D genes are given only for firm matches.

TGTGCCAGCAGCTTAGATCAAGCGAGGAATGAGCAGTTCTTC	CASSLDQARNEQFF	TRBV11-3	-	TRBJ2-1
TGTGCCAGCAGCCTTACCTTAGCGGGGCGCACAGATACGCAGTATTTT	CASSLTLAGRTDTQYF	TRBV11-3	TRBD2	TRBJ2-3
TGTGCCAGCAGCTTATCTGCAGGGAAGAACACTGAAGCTTTCTTT	CASSLSAGKNTEAFF	TRBV7-9	-	TRBJ1-1
TGTGCCACCAGCAGTGGGGGGACCACTGAAGCTTTCTTT	CATSSGGTTEAFF	TRBV15	-	TRBJ1-1
TGCGCCAGCAGCCAAGATCGGGGACAGATTAATTCACCCCTCCACTTT	CASSQDRGQINSPLHF	TRBV4-1	TRBD1	TRBJ1-6
TGTGCCAGTAGTATGTCCGCAGGTCCCTACGAGCAGTACTTC	CASSMSAGPYEQYF	TRBV19	-	TRBJ2-7
TGTGCCAGCAGCAATCGAAGACCGGCTGGGGCCAACGTCCTGACTTTC	CASSNRRPAGANVLTF	TRBV21-1	-	TRBJ2-6
TGTGCCTCGGGACTAGTAGGGGCAGATACGCAGTATTTT	CASGLVGADTQYF	TRBV30	TRBD2	TRBJ2-3
TGTGCCAGCAGCCCACGGGGGGTCAACTCCTACAATGAGCAGTTCTTC	CASSPRGVNSYNEQFF	TRBV11-1	TRBD2	TRBJ2-1
TGTGCCAGCAGTTTTGGCAGGTTCACTGAAGCTTTCTTT	CASSFGRFTEAFF	TRBV27	-	TRBJ1-1
TGTGCCAGCAGCTTATACACTGAAGCTTTCTTT	CASSLYTEAFF	TRBV7-9	-	TRBJ1-1
TGTGCCAGCAGTGAAGCGCTGGGGACAGGGGAGGGGAGAACTGAAGCTTTCTTT	CASSEALGTGEGRTEAFF	TRBV2	TRBD1	TRBJ1-1